The T cell receptor beta chain under discussion was sequenced for a study of blood T cells in healthy people across ages. Study-level background: In model experiments, template switching was able to capture about one barcoded beta molecule for every two T cells that were present. General study findings and limits: Estimated diversity across one million T cells was deemed an underestimate. PBMCs left unsorted prevented a conclusive naive versus antigen-experienced comparison.

Regarding this clonotype: Its antigen remains unidentified.

The second PCR ran about 6 to 12 cycles with a sample-barcoded 5' primer and J-beta primers. One entry per CDR3 protein results from TCRdb running MiXCR on the 5' RACE reads. Here the sample spans 750,000 to 1,000,000 distinct CDR3 sequences, roughly 29% being singletons. This same sample was also part of a study on T cells of mothers and their children. That report adds: In the second PCR, M1S primer introduced barcodes and 2-4 random bases.

Sequenced: blood. The source of this sequence is a woman between 40 and 50 years old in good health.

The CDR3 loop is CATSRRSVLVTDTQYF. CDR3 sequence (DNA): TGTGCCACCAGCAGACGATCGGTCTTAGTCACAGATACGCAGTATTTT. This chain links TRBV15 with TRBJ2-3; D gene ambiguous. The CDR3 sequence is 16 residues long. The V end lost 2 bases, the J end lost 2 bases, and 14 bases lay between the germline ends. CDR1 is LNHNV, CDR2 YYDKDF, per germline (reference sequence).